This record covers a single TCR beta chain. Its antigen remains unidentified. The method was immunoSEQ multiplex PCR; TCRdb's version includes in-frame clones alone and lacks a portion of them. This sample has about 39,000 clones, with roughly 77% found just once. The sample is drawn from a study of chemoradiotherapy in HPV16-positive cancers. Study-wide points: Only a couple of HPV16-positive patients supplied the functional HPV-specificity definition. During treatment, candidate HPV-specific clones and E7-related motifs expanded in tumor.

The CDR3 has 14 residues. Germline CDR1 is GTSNPN and CDR2 is SVGIG (reference sequence). Trimming left V 1 base short and J 8 bases short, with 15 bases between. The chain combines TRBV30 with TRBJ2-4; D might be TRBD1 or TRBD2, each matching 6 bases. Sample: blood, taken from a patient who underwent chemoradiotherapy. The TCR comes from a human donor with HPV-associated anogenital cancer. In DNA, the CDR3 is TGTGCCTGGAGTGAAGGGGGGTCTCATCACATTCAGTACTTC. Its protein is CAWSEGGSHHIQYF.